This TCR beta chain came from a study of siplizumab effects on memory and regulatory T cells. Details on this clone: Its antigen is not known.

Findings and limits, study-wide: Sequences below about 10^-5 frequency were poorly captured. As a result, only a minor fraction of alloreactive clones mapped to unstimulated subsets. Both greater diversity than memory cells and a major contribution to the alloresponse seemed to characterize naive T cells. Roughly 75-95% of proliferating CD4+ or CD8+ clones lacked an assignable naive or memory phenotype.

Sequencing was performed with immunoSEQ multiplex PCR; in TCRdb, only in-frame clones are kept and a portion is missing. The sample records tens of thousands of clones, roughly nine tenths being singletons. This TCR was sampled from a human donor in good health. The sample taken for sequencing was CD8+ T cells sorted from blood.

Here the CDR3 DNA reads TGTGCTAGTGGCGCGGGCCTCAACTATGGCTACACCTTC. Its translation: CASGAGLNYGYTF. The chain recombines TRBV12-5 with TRBJ1-2, with D hard to call. This CDR3 has 13 amino acids. The V end lost 6 bases, the J end lost 2 bases, and 10 bases lay between the germline ends. CDR1 is LGHNT, CDR2 FRNRAP, per germline.